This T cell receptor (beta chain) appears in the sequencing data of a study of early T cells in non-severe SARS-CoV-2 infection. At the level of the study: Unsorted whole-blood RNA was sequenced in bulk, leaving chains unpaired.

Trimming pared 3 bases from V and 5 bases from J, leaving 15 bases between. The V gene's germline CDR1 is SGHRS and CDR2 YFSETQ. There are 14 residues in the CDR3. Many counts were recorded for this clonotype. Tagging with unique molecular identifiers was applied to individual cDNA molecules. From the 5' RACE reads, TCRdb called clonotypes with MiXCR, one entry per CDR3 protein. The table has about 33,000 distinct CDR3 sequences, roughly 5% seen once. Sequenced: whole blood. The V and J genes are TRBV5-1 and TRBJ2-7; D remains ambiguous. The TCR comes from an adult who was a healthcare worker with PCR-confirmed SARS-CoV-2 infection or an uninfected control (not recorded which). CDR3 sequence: CASSSEPRTHEQYF. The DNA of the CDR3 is TGCGCCAGCAGCTCCGAACCCCGGACCCACGAGCAGTACTTC.